This paragraph covers one T cell receptor beta chain sequence. Original analysis: Nucleated cell number was recorded as an estimate derived from reference gene primer amplification. Produced via immunoSEQ multiplex PCR; TCRdb's table is partial and in-frame only. V, J and clone size were drawn from that table, and D and trimming were deduced from the DNA. The sample yields approximately 68,000 clones, approximately 84% seen once. This sample stems from a study of blood T cell repertoires in COVID-19. Turning to the study itself: In each case, the material was cDNA or gDNA derived from T cells, B-cell-depleted T cells, or PBMCs.

Germline CDR1 and CDR2: SGHRS and YFSETQ. V was trimmed by 0 bases and J by 4 bases, leaving 4 bases between them. This CDR3 comprises 12 residues. The chain carries TRBV5-1 and TRBJ1-2; D uncertain. The TCR originated in a man between 65 and 85 years old with active or convalescent COVID-19. Specimen: peripheral blood. Here the CDR3 DNA reads TGCGCCAGCAGCTTGGTCGGCTATGGCTACACCTTC. This codes for CASSLVGYGYTF.